This T cell receptor beta chain was documented in a study of siplizumab effects on memory and regulatory T cells. V lost 2 bases to trimming and J lost 4 bases, with 8 bases between them. The CDR3 is 14 residues long. Germline CDR1 and CDR2: MNHEY and SVGAGI. On this clone itself: The antigen remains undetermined.

The assay covered 100,000 or so TCR templates per sample. Here immunoSEQ multiplex PCR was the method, and the copy in TCRdb shows in-frame clones only, minus some. The sample consists of approximately 65,000 clones, around 80% of them appearing once. Broader study findings: Naive T cells appeared more diverse than memory cells and seemed to be major alloresponse contributors. Suppressive function of proliferating Tregs from siplizumab cultures was not confirmed.

The clonotype originates from a human donor in good health. The specimen was memory CD4+ T cells sorted from blood. The chain recombines TRBV6-5 with TRBJ2-2; TRBD1 might be the D (5 bases). CDR3 sequence: CASSYRGFTGELFF. The CDR3 DNA reads as TGTGCCAGCAGTTACAGGGGATTCACCGGGGAGCTGTTTTTT.